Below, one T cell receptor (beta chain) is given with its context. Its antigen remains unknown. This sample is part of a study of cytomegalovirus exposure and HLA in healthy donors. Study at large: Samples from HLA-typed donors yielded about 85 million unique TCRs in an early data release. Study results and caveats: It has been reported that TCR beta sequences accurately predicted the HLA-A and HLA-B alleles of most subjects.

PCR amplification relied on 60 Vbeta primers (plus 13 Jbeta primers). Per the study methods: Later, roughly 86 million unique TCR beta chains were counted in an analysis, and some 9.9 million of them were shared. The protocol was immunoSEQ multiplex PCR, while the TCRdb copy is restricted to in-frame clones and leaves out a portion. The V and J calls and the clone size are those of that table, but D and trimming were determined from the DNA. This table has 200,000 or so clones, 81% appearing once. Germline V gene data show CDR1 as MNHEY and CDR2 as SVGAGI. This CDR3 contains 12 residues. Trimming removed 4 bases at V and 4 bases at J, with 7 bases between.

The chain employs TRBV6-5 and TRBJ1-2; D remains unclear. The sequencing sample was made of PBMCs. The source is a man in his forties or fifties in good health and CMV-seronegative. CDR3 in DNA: TGTGCCAGCAGTTCGTCCTGCTATGGCTACACCTTC. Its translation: CASSSSCYGYTF.